This T cell receptor beta chain originates from a study of blood T cell repertoires in COVID-19. Across the study: The United States, Italy and Spain provided the acute and convalescent COVID-19 samples. Sources were T cells, B-cell-depleted T cells, or PBMCs; the material itself was cDNA or gDNA.

TCRdb's copy holds only in-frame clones and misses some; the assay was immunoSEQ multiplex PCR. This sample has more than 50,000 clones; roughly 89% occur once, and the top ten carry about 12%. The CDR3 length is 15 residues. CDR1 is SGDLS, CDR2 YYNGEE, per germline. V was pared by 3 bases and J by 5 bases, with 7 bases of the junction left unmatched. This chain joins TRBV9 and TRBJ1-1; 10 bases map to TRBD1. The sample consisted of peripheral blood. The clonotype originates from a man between 60 and 70 years old with active COVID-19. CDR3 DNA sequence: TGTGCCAGCAGCGCAGGGGACAGGGGAGGGACTGAAGCTTTCTTT. Protein sequence: CASSAGDRGGTEAFF.